What follows are 9 T cell receptor beta chains derived from one specimen sequenced in a study of T cells in women clearing cervical HPV infection. TCRdb's table, derived via immunoSEQ multiplex PCR, lists solely in-frame clones and lacks some. The sample has 49,000 or so clones. The sequenced material came from blood buffy coat. The origin of the receptors is a woman aged 18 to 69 with a cervical HPV16 infection that either progressed to CIN3+ or cleared (not recorded which).

Concerning this clone itself: The read terminates 3 residues ahead of where the CDR3 ends, so the germline J gene completes it. The V and J genes are TRBV30 and TRBJ1-5; TRBD1 aligns across 7 bases. Trimming removed 2 bases from V and 7 bases from J; junction bases left unmatched: 2. This CDR3 is 12 amino acids long. CDR1 and CDR2 (germline): GTSNPN, SVGIG (reference sequence). The chain's CDR3 is CAWSLQGQPQHF. Incomplete CDR3 DNA: TGTGCCTGGAGTTTACAGGGGCAGCCC.

Remarks on this clone: The CDR3 end lies 3 residues beyond the end of the read and is filled in from the germline J gene. The chain combines TRBV7-2 with TRBJ2-3; a weak D match, TRBD2 (6 bases). CDR1 and CDR2 from the germline V gene are SGHTA and FQGNSA. The CDR3 length is 15 residues. Partial CDR3 DNA: TGTGCCAGCAGCTTACTCATGACTAGAGGCGAGACG. This encodes CASSLLMTRGET. The whole CDR3 sequence is CASSLLMTRGETQYF.

Comment on this clone: With the read ending 3 residues before the CDR3 end, the germline J gene is used to fill in that end. V is TRBV7-8 and J is TRBJ2-3; a possible D gene is TRBD2 (6 bases). The CDR3 sequence is 16 residues long. In germline, CDR1 is SGHVS, CDR2 FQNEAQ. Trimming pared 1 base from V and 2 bases from J, leaving 13 bases between. The part of the CDR3 DNA that was read is TGTGCCAGCAGCTTAGTGTTTAGCGGAGCCACAGATACG. Translation gives CASSLVFSGATDT. The entire CDR3 protein is CASSLVFSGATDTQYF.

Notes on this clone: With the read ending 3 residues before the CDR3 end, the germline J gene is used to fill in that end. This same CDR3 is encoded by further DNA sequences in the sample. The J gene is TRBJ2-3, the V gene TRBV5-6; D is uncertain. V gave up 0 bases and J gave up 8 bases, with 4 bases separating them. From germline, CDR1 is SGHDT and CDR2 YYEEEE. There are 11 residues in the CDR3. The CDR3 spells CASSLGGTQYF. CDR3 DNA (partial): TGTGCCAGCAGCTTGGGCGGTACG.

Remarks on this clone: The read gets to within 3 residues of the CDR3 end, and the germline J gene fills in the rest. The chain joins TRBV20-1 to TRBJ1-1; D uncertain. The germline V and J ends were trimmed by 4 bases and 5 bases, with 17 bases remaining between them. From germline, CDR1 is DFQATT and CDR2 SNEGSKA (reference sequence). The CDR3 has 14 amino acids. The sequenced CDR3 bases are TGCAGTGCTAACGGAAGACGGTTGCGGACTGAA. Translation: CSANGRRLRTE. The whole CDR3 sequence reads CSANGRRLRTEAFF.

With respect to this clone: Relative to the germline gene, one junction end is altered; a read error may explain this. The CDR3 end falls 3 residues outside the read, so it is completed with the germline J gene. At the DNA level, this CDR3 is encoded by other sequences in the same sample as well. The V call is TRBV7-9, the J call TRBJ1-3; 8 bases map to TRBD1. This CDR3 contains 14 residues. In germline, CDR1 is SEHNR, CDR2 FQNEAQ (reference sequence). The CDR3: CASRQGASGNTIYF. The sequenced CDR3 bases are TGTGCCAGCAGGCAGGGGGCGTCTGGAAACACT.

Worth noting for this clone: The sequence runs out 3 residues before the end of the CDR3; the remainder is reconstructed from the germline J gene. The genes are TRBV5-1 and TRBJ1-2; D is perhaps TRBD1 (6 bases). CDR1 SGHRS and CDR2 YFSETQ come from the germline V gene. Trimming stripped 5 bases from V and 4 bases from J, with 12 bases between. The CDR3 is 13 amino acids. CDR3 DNA (partial): TGCGCCAGCAGGGACAGACCGGGCTATGGC. Its protein is CASRDRPGYG. The entire CDR3 reads CASRDRPGYGYTF. Based on the CDR3 plus reference TRBV5-1 and TRBJ1-2, the full variable domain is KAGVTQTPRYLIKTRGQQVTLSCSPISGHRSVSWYQQTPGQGLQFLFEYFSETQRNKGNFPGRFSGRQFSNSRSEMNVSTLELGDSALYLCASRDRPGYGYTFGSGTRLTVV.

A word on this clone: The CDR3 end is not reached by the read, which stops 3 residues before it; the germline J gene fills it in. The chain recombines TRBV7-3 with TRBJ2-3; tentatively, D is TRBD2 (6 bases). This CDR3 region has 13 residues. Germline V lookup: CDR1 SGHTA, CDR2 FQGTGA. The DNA read from the CDR3 is TGTGCCAGCAGCTTAACGGGGACTTCTGCG. Translating gives CASSLTGTSA. Given in full, the CDR3 is CASSLTGTSAQYF.

The CDR3 DNA, read in part, is TGTGCCAGCAGCCTACTAAGCGGGTATGGGGAG. It encodes CASSLLSGYGE. The CDR3 in its entirety is CASSLLSGYGELFF. The J gene is TRBJ2-2, the V gene TRBV7-8; D possibly corresponds to TRBD2 (6 bases). The CDR3 is cut off 3 residues early in the read; its end comes from the germline J gene. Germline V gives CDR1 SGHVS, CDR2 FQNEAQ. The CDR3 is 14 amino acids. With 5 bases removed from V and 8 bases from J, the gap between germline ends came to 15 bases.